A selection of T cell receptor beta chains follows, all from one sample in a study of identical twins. Via MiXCR, TCRdb re-called the 5' RACE reads, giving one row per CDR3 protein. The sample lists around 650,000 distinct CDR3 sequences, just over 7% occurring once. These records were also assigned to another study, of yellow fever vaccine responses in identical twins.

Specimen: PBMCs. These receptors were collected from a woman between 18 and 29 years old in good health. The CDR3 runs from the conserved cysteine through the conserved F or W. D genes are given only for firm matches. Size is omitted from some rows. Given values are once, few, many or a class for expanded clones.

D gene: .; J gene: TRBJ1-5; V gene: TRBV5-1; clone size: many; CDR3 protein: CASSLAGYQPQHF; CDR3 DNA: TGCGCCAGCAGCTTGGCGGGCTATCAGCCCCAGCATTTT
D gene: .; J gene: TRBJ2-7; V gene: TRBV3-1; clone size: .; CDR3 protein: CASSQDSWTKSSYEQYF; CDR3 DNA: TGTGCCAGCAGCCAAGATTCGTGGACTAAAAGCTCCTACGAGCAGTACTTC
D gene: .; J gene: TRBJ1-1; V gene: TRBV15; clone size: .; CDR3 protein: CATSRGRGDTEAFF; CDR3 DNA: TGTGCCACCAGCCGAGGGCGGGGGGACACTGAAGCTTTCTTT
D gene: TRBD2; J gene: TRBJ2-5; V gene: TRBV20-1; clone size: .; CDR3 protein: CSARGRLAEYQETQYF; CDR3 DNA: TGCAGTGCTAGAGGACGCCTAGCGGAGTACCAAGAGACCCAGTACTTC
D gene: TRBD2; J gene: TRBJ2-2; V gene: TRBV6-2/TRBV6-3; clone size: many; CDR3 protein: CASSYGAGANTGELFF; CDR3 DNA: TGTGCCAGCAGTTACGGGGCGGGGGCGAACACCGGGGAGCTGTTTTTT
D gene: .; J gene: TRBJ1-2; V gene: TRBV28; clone size: few; CDR3 protein: CASSERAYGYTF; CDR3 DNA: TGTGCCAGCAGTGAGAGGGCCTATGGCTACACCTTC
D gene: .; J gene: TRBJ2-3; V gene: TRBV29-1; clone size: few; CDR3 protein: CSVDRGPDTDTQYF; CDR3 DNA: TGCAGCGTTGATCGGGGGCCGGACACAGATACGCAGTATTTT
D gene: .; J gene: TRBJ2-3; V gene: TRBV18; clone size: .; CDR3 protein: CASSLYPLADSGSTDTQYF; CDR3 DNA: TGTGCCAGCTCACTCTACCCTCTCGCGGACAGCGGTAGCACAGATACGCAGTATTTT
D gene: .; J gene: TRBJ2-1; V gene: TRBV11-1; clone size: many; CDR3 protein: CASSLGALRGKLHNEQFF; CDR3 DNA: TGTGCCAGCAGCTTAGGGGCCCTGCGGGGAAAACTACACAATGAGCAGTTCTTC
D gene: .; J gene: TRBJ2-1; V gene: TRBV2; clone size: .; CDR3 protein: CASSGNSRQVPTYNEQFF; CDR3 DNA: TGTGCCAGCAGTGGTAATTCTCGACAGGTCCCAACCTACAATGAGCAGTTCTTC
D gene: .; J gene: TRBJ2-7; V gene: TRBV11-1; clone size: .; CDR3 protein: CASSSPRSGLPYEQYF; CDR3 DNA: TGTGCCAGCAGCTCCCCCCGCAGCGGACTACCCTACGAGCAGTACTTC
D gene: .; J gene: TRBJ1-1; V gene: TRBV20-1; clone size: .; CDR3 protein: CSARDLSTGNTEAFF; CDR3 DNA: TGCAGTGCTAGAGATCTGTCGACAGGGAACACTGAAGCTTTCTTT
D gene: TRBD1; J gene: TRBJ1-1; V gene: TRBV12-3/TRBV12-4; clone size: many; CDR3 protein: CASVSRGHTEAFF; CDR3 DNA: TGTGCCAGCGTAAGCAGGGGGCATACTGAAGCTTTCTTT
D gene: .; J gene: TRBJ2-5; V gene: TRBV3-1; clone size: .; CDR3 protein: CASSQEFRRWETQYF; CDR3 DNA: TGTGCCAGCAGCCAAGAGTTTCGGAGGTGGGAGACCCAGTACTTC
D gene: TRBD1; J gene: TRBJ2-5; V gene: TRBV20-1; clone size: .; CDR3 protein: CSLIPGQTETQYF; CDR3 DNA: TGCAGTCTAATTCCGGGACAGACAGAGACCCAGTACTTC
D gene: TRBD1; J gene: TRBJ2-7; V gene: TRBV7-9; clone size: few; CDR3 protein: CASSLFGTGTSYEQYF; CDR3 DNA: TGTGCCAGCAGCCTTTTCGGGACAGGGACCTCCTACGAGCAGTACTTC
D gene: .; J gene: TRBJ1-1; V gene: TRBV12-3/TRBV12-4; clone size: many; CDR3 protein: CASRSGDTEAFF; CDR3 DNA: TGTGCCAGCAGATCAGGGGACACTGAAGCTTTCTTT
D gene: TRBD1; J gene: TRBJ1-2; V gene: TRBV20-1; clone size: few; CDR3 protein: CSAEGQGDNYGYTF; CDR3 DNA: TGCAGTGCCGAGGGACAGGGGGATAACTATGGCTACACCTTC
D gene: .; J gene: TRBJ1-5; V gene: TRBV12-3/TRBV12-4; clone size: many; CDR3 protein: CASSLGSGGNQPQHF; CDR3 DNA: TGTGCCAGCAGTTTAGGATCCGGGGGCAATCAGCCCCAGCATTTT
D gene: .; J gene: TRBJ1-1; V gene: TRBV5-5; clone size: many; CDR3 protein: CASTVEGLVNTEAFF; CDR3 DNA: TGTGCCAGCACCGTTGAGGGGCTGGTGAACACTGAAGCTTTCTTT
D gene: .; J gene: TRBJ2-7; V gene: TRBV7-9; clone size: .; CDR3 protein: CASSLTVNDEQYF; CDR3 DNA: TGTGCCAGCAGCCTAACAGTGAACGACGAGCAGTACTTC
D gene: TRBD1; J gene: TRBJ1-1; V gene: TRBV7-9; clone size: many; CDR3 protein: CASSLPGQGNTEAFF; CDR3 DNA: TGCGCCAGCAGCTTACCGGGACAGGGGAACACTGAAGCTTTCTTT
D gene: .; J gene: TRBJ2-4; V gene: TRBV27; clone size: few; CDR3 protein: CASSLEASTLAKNIQYF; CDR3 DNA: TGTGCCAGCAGTTTAGAGGCGTCTACCCTAGCCAAAAACATTCAGTACTTC
D gene: .; J gene: TRBJ2-7; V gene: TRBV20-1; clone size: .; CDR3 protein: CSAVGASVSEQYF; CDR3 DNA: TGCAGTGCCGTTGGGGCTAGTGTTTCCGAGCAGTACTTC
D gene: .; J gene: TRBJ2-1; V gene: TRBV6-6; clone size: many; CDR3 protein: CASAPLNYNEQFF; CDR3 DNA: TGTGCCAGCGCCCCCTTAAACTACAATGAGCAGTTCTTC
D gene: TRBD1; J gene: TRBJ1-1; V gene: TRBV11-2; clone size: few; CDR3 protein: CASSSYRGRVPEAFF; CDR3 DNA: TGTGCCAGCAGCTCATACAGGGGGCGGGTCCCTGAAGCTTTCTTT
D gene: .; J gene: TRBJ2-2; V gene: TRBV4-1; clone size: few; CDR3 protein: CASSQGIAGRNTGELFF; CDR3 DNA: TGCGCCAGCAGCCAAGGAATTGCGGGGAGGAACACCGGGGAGCTGTTTTTT
D gene: .; J gene: TRBJ2-4; V gene: TRBV7-9; clone size: few; CDR3 protein: CASSLAAPIGGSTYF; CDR3 DNA: TGTGCCAGCAGCTTAGCTGCCCCGATAGGAGGGTCAACTTACTTC